The 20 T cell receptor beta chains below all came from one sample that was sequenced in a study of cytomegalovirus exposure and HLA in healthy donors. PCR primers comprised 60 Vbeta and 13 Jbeta primers. Some clones are missing from TCRdb's copy, which holds only in-frame ones; the method was immunoSEQ multiplex PCR. The sample contains roughly 120,000 clones, roughly 82% of which appear only once. The sample taken for sequencing was PBMCs. The receptors were gathered from a male donor in good health and CMV-seropositive.

This rearrangement joins TRBV2 to TRBJ1-5; a possible D gene is TRBD1 (6 bases). Germline V lookup: CDR1 SNHLY, CDR2 FYNNEI. This CDR3 comprises 15 residues. The V end lost 8 bases, the J end lost 7 bases, and 21 bases lay between the germline ends. Written as DNA, the CDR3 is TGTGCCAGCTCTACAGGGATCCCCCCGGGCCAGCCCCAGCATTTT. Translating it yields CASSTGIPPGQPQHF.

This chain joins TRBV27 and TRBJ2-6; the match to TRBD1 covers 10 bases. This CDR3 comprises 15 residues. CDR1 is MNHEY and CDR2 is SMNVEV in the germline V gene (reference sequence). V lost 9 bases, J lost 2 bases, and 4 bases stayed unmatched. The CDR3 sequence: CASQTGGAGANVLTF. The CDR3 region has the DNA TGTGCCAGTCAGACAGGGGGCGCTGGGGCCAACGTCCTGACTTTC.

The V gene is TRBV7-3, the J gene TRBJ1-5; no definite D call. In germline, CDR1 is SGHTA, CDR2 FQGTGA. The CDR3 sequence is 13 residues long. V was cut by 1 base and J by 4 bases, with 5 bases left in between. This CDR3 reads CASSLNPNQPQHF. The CDR3 nucleotides are TGTGCCAGCAGCTTAAATCCAAATCAGCCCCAGCATTTT.

The chain carries TRBV6-5 and TRBJ2-7; no definite D call. With 10 bases removed from V and 0 bases from J, the gap between germline ends came to 10 bases. The germline V gene encodes CDR1 MNHEY and CDR2 SVGAGI. The CDR3 sequence is 12 residues long. The CDR3 DNA follows: TGTGCCAACCCCACGGGCTCCTACGAGCAGTACTTC. Protein sequence: CANPTGSYEQYF.

The rearrangement joins TRBV6-6 to TRBJ1-3; 7 positions agree with TRBD1. The CDR3 loop spans 15 amino acids. J lost 4 bases, V lost 5 bases, and 8 bases had no gene match. CDR1 is MNHNY and CDR2 is SVGAGI in the germline V gene (reference sequence). CDR3 nucleotides: TGTGCCAGCAGTGTCGGGACAGATATGGGAAACACCATATATTTT. Translated: CASSVGTDMGNTIYF.

J is TRBJ2-1 and V is TRBV12-1; TRBD1 is the table's D call and was not checked against the DNA. TRBV12-1 is noted as a pseudogene. The CDR3 length is 15 residues. CDR3 DNA: TGTGCCAGCAGCTACTCGATAGGGGGCTACAATGAGCAGTTCTTC. It specifies CASSYSIGGYNEQFF.

The CDR3 DNA sequence: TGTGCCAGCAGCTTAGGACAGAGGACTTTCTTT. It specifies CASSLGQRTFF. The J gene is TRBJ1-1, the V gene TRBV11-1, with D possibly matching TRBD1 (5 bases). There are 11 residues in the CDR3. Deletions cut 1 base from V and 12 bases from J, with 9 bases between. Germline-derived CDR1 and CDR2 are SGHAT and FQDESV (reference sequence).

The J gene is TRBJ1-1, the V gene TRBV27; no definite D call. Germline V gene sequence: CDR1 MNHEY, CDR2 SMNVEV (reference sequence). The CDR3 is made up of 15 amino acids. With 0 bases removed from V and 2 bases from J, the gap between germline ends came to 10 bases. The CDR3 sequence: CASSLSRAINTEAFF. The DNA of the CDR3 is TGTGCCAGCAGTTTATCACGTGCTATTAACACTGAAGCTTTCTTT.

The chain has TRBV7-6 and TRBJ2-7, with 7 nucleotides matching TRBD1. Germline assignment: CDR1 SGHVS and CDR2 FNYEAQ. This CDR3 has 13 amino acids. J was trimmed by 3 bases and V by 5 bases; bases with no gene match: 4. Written as DNA, the CDR3 is TGTGCCAGCAGCCCCGGGACAGTCTACGAGCAGTACTTC. This codes for CASSPGTVYEQYF.

The rearrangement links TRBV28 to TRBJ2-5; a weak D match, TRBD2 (7 bases). The germline V and J ends were trimmed by 3 bases and 5 bases, with 16 bases remaining between them. Germline V gives CDR1 MDHEN, CDR2 SYDVKM. The CDR3 is made up of 15 amino acids. CDR3 region: CASSLGRGAVETQYF. For the CDR3, the DNA is TGTGCCAGCAGTTTGGGTCGGGGGGCGGTGGAGACCCAGTACTTC.

V and J are TRBV6-6 and TRBJ1-1, with D maybe TRBD1 (5 bases). Germline lookup yields CDR1 MNHNY and CDR2 SVGAGI (reference sequence). Trimming cost V 4 bases and J 1 base, with 16 bases left between them. This CDR3 spans 16 amino acids. CDR3: CASSSYGTASNTEAFF. Written as DNA, the CDR3 is TGTGCCAGCAGTTCTTACGGGACTGCCTCGAACACTGAAGCTTTCTTT.

The rearrangement joins TRBV28 to TRBJ1-5; tentative D call: TRBD1 (6 bases). V was pared by 3 bases and J by 2 bases, with 14 bases between. The CDR3 length is 16 residues. The germline V gene has CDR1 MDHEN and CDR2 SYDVKM. This CDR3 reads CASSFTGLYGNQPQHF. In DNA form, the CDR3 reads TGTGCCAGCAGTTTTACAGGGCTTTATGGCAATCAGCCCCAGCATTTT. Supplemented by reference TRBV28 and TRBJ1-5, the full variable domain reads DVKVTQSSRYLVKRTGEKVFLECVQDMDHENMFWYRQDPGLGLRLIYFSYDVKMKEKGDIPEGYSVSREKKERFSLILESASTNQTSMYLCASSFTGLYGNQPQHFGDGTRLSIL.

This chain connects TRBV5-4 to TRBJ2-7; a weak D match, TRBD1 (6 bases). The CDR3 is made up of 14 amino acids. Germline CDR1 is SGHNT and CDR2 is YYREEE (reference sequence). V was cut by 5 bases and J by 4 bases, with 16 bases left in between. CDR3: CASSSKGGRYEQYF. CDR3 in DNA: TGTGCCAGCAGTTCGAAAGGGGGAAGGTACGAGCAGTACTTC.

J is TRBJ2-1 and V is TRBV19; 8 nucleotides agree with TRBD2. There are 14 residues in the CDR3. Germline CDR1 LNHDA, CDR2 SQIVND (reference sequence). The V and J ends lost 3 bases and 7 bases, in that order; junction bases with no gene match: 5. As DNA, the CDR3 is TGTGCCAGTAGTATCCTAGCGGGTAAGAATGAGCAGTTCTTC. Its translation is CASSILAGKNEQFF.

The CDR3 spells CASSLFPFAEGTEAFF. The CDR3 DNA follows: TGTGCCAGCAGCCTCTTCCCATTCGCGGAAGGCACTGAAGCTTTCTTT. The genes are TRBV7-2 and TRBJ1-1, with D unclear. With 5 bases removed from V and 4 bases from J, the gap between germline ends came to 20 bases. The V gene's germline CDR1 is SGHTA and CDR2 FQGNSA. The CDR3 runs 16 residues.

Note on this clone: Sequence at one end of the junction differs from germline and may be a read error. Other DNA variants within this sample encode the same CDR3. V is TRBV10-3 and J is TRBJ1-1; possibly TRBD1 for D (6 bases). The germline V gene encodes CDR1 ENHRY and CDR2 SYGVKD. The CDR3 extends over 14 amino acids. For the CDR3, the DNA is TGTGCCATCAGTGAAAACTACCGGGACACCGAAGCTTTCTTT. This sequence encodes CAISENYRDTEAFF.

V and J are TRBV4-3 and TRBJ2-2, with D tentatively TRBD2 (5 bases). The V and J ends lost 0 bases and 8 bases respectively, with 7 bases between them. Germline lookup yields CDR1 LGHNA and CDR2 YSLEER. The CDR3 runs 13 residues. For the CDR3, the DNA is TGCGCCAGCAGCCAAGAGACGGGAGGGGAGCTGTTTTTT. This sequence encodes CASSQETGGELFF.

A remark on this clone: At one of its ends the junction is not consistent with the germline gene, which may arise from a read error. J is TRBJ2-6 and V is TRBV30; a weak D match, TRBD2 (6 bases). CDR1 is GTSNPN and CDR2 is SVGIG in the germline V gene (reference sequence). The CDR3 is 17 residues long. For the CDR3, the DNA is TGTGCCTGGAGTGTACCTCTCGGAGGGCCTGGGGCCAACGGCCTGACTTTC. It codes for CAWSVPLGGPGANGLTF.

The chain uses TRBV5-1 and TRBJ1-3; D not certain. Germline CDR1 SGHRS, CDR2 YFSETQ. This CDR3 is 17 amino acids long. V was cut by 4 bases and J by 0 bases, with 17 bases left in between. The CDR3 region has the DNA TGCGCCAGCAGCGACATGCAGGCGACCTTCTCTGGAAACACCATATATTTT. Protein: CASSDMQATFSGNTIYF.

The chain couples TRBV6-5 to TRBJ2-1, with D perhaps TRBD2 (5 bases). The CDR3 covers 14 residues. V lost 9 bases, J lost 0 bases, and 12 bases lay in between. Germline V CDR1 and CDR2: MNHEY, SVGAGI. CDR3 sequence (DNA): TGTGCCAGTAGAGCGGAGAGCTCCTACAATGAGCAGTTCTTC. It specifies CASRAESSYNEQFF.